This T cell receptor (beta chain) came from a study of radiation and T cells in renal cell carcinoma. Broader study findings: Top tumor clonotypes rose in blood 2 weeks post-radiation, then contracted.

This table comes from immunoSEQ multiplex PCR, and its TCRdb copy is limited to in-frame clones, with some not included. The sample contains tens of thousands of clones, roughly 79% of which appear only once. As for time point: blood 2 weeks post-SBRT. Stated treatment: 15 Gy SBRT to primary tumor, nephrectomy 4 weeks later. After SBRT, blood was collected at 2 and 4 weeks, plus baseline. V trimming: 5 bases; J trimming: 9 bases; junction bases outside the gene matches: 19. The CDR3 sequence is 17 residues long. The germline V gene has CDR1 SGHAT and CDR2 FQNNGV. Concerning this clone: Antigen unknown.

Here the sequenced sample was blood, taken from a patient whose treatment included radiotherapy and nephrectomy. The TCR sequence derives from a man aged 60 to 69 with renal cell carcinoma. The chain employs TRBV11-2 and TRBJ2-5; 9 positions match TRBD2. The CDR3 here is CASSPHGLARDRRAQYF. The CDR3 DNA sequence: TGTGCCAGCAGCCCTCATGGACTAGCGCGGGACCGAAGGGCCCAGTACTTC.